A selection of T cell receptor beta chains follows, all from one sample in a study of molecular identifiers for immune sequencing clone quantification. In TCRdb, the PCR reads were re-called with MiXCR into one record per CDR3 protein. The data show tens of thousands of distinct CDR3 sequences, around a quarter seen once. The sequenced material came from naive CD8+ T cells from blood, with Jurkat cell RNA spiked in. The receptors stem from a human donor in good health. Some libraries in this study had Jurkat cell RNA spiked in. Each CDR3 is given with its conserved first and last residue. D genes are given only for firm matches. Rows give clone size only sometimes, using once, few, many, or a class for an expanded clone.

>TRBV5-8|-|many|TRBJ1-6|13
TGTGCCAGCAAAGTACGCGGCAATTCACCCCTCCACTTT
CASKVRGNSPLHF
>TRBV4-1|TRBD1|-|TRBJ1-1|17
TGCGCCAGCAGCCAAGATCCACAGGGGGCACGTGGAACTGAAGCTTTCTTT
CASSQDPQGARGTEAFF
>TRBV3-1|TRBD2|-|TRBJ2-7|15
TGTGCCAGCAGCCAAGACCGGGGGAGCGGGAACGAGCTGTACTTC
CASSQDRGSGNELYF
>TRBV19|TRBD1|-|TRBJ2-6|16
TGTGCCAGTAGTTGGGGACAGAGCTCTGGGGCCAACGTCCTGACTTTC
CASSWGQSSGANVLTF
>TRBV7-6|-|few|TRBJ1-4|15
TGTGCCAGCAGCTTATATCCGGGTCGGGATGAAAAACTGTTTTTT
CASSLYPGRDEKLFF
>TRBV24-1|TRBD1|-|TRBJ2-5|16
TGTGCCACCAGTGACTCAGGGGGCGGGATTCAAGAGACCCAGTACTTC
CATSDSGGGIQETQYF
>TRBV6-2/TRBV6-3|TRBD1|many|TRBJ2-7|15
TGTGCCAGCAGTACCCGGGACAGGGTTACCTACGAGCAGTACTTC
CASSTRDRVTYEQYF
>TRBV24-1|TRBD1|few|TRBJ2-2|17
TGTGCCACCAGTGACAATGGACAGGGTATAGTCGCCGGGGAGCTGTTTTTT
CATSDNGQGIVAGELFF
>TRBV29-1|TRBD2|-|TRBJ2-7|21
TGCAGCGCTCATGTTAGGAGCAGGGGAACAGCGGGAGGTTTGGTATCCTACGAGCAGTACTTC
CSAHVRSRGTAGGLVSYEQYF
>TRBV15|-|many|TRBJ1-5|12
TGTGCCACCAGCAGAGAGGATCAGCCCCAGCATTTT
CATSREDQPQHF
>TRBV10-1|TRBD1|few|TRBJ2-5|15
TGCGCCAGCAGCCCCGGACAGGGTCAGGAGACGACCCAGTACTTC
CASSPGQGQETTQYF
>TRBV27|-|-|TRBJ2-7|13
TGTGCCAGCAGTTCCGGTTTCACCTACGAGCAGTACTTC
CASSSGFTYEQYF
>TRBV4-3|-|few|TRBJ1-6|14
TGCGCCAGCAGCCAAAACAGAGATAATTCACCCCTCCACTTT
CASSQNRDNSPLHF
>TRBV11-2|TRBD2|-|TRBJ2-3|17
TGTGCCAGCAGCTTAGCCACTAGCGACGTCTTCACAGATACGCAGTATTTT
CASSLATSDVFTDTQYF
>TRBV5-6|-|many|TRBJ2-5|16
TGTGCCAGCAGCTTGGAGTTTTTGGTCCCACAAGAGACCCAGTACTTC
CASSLEFLVPQETQYF